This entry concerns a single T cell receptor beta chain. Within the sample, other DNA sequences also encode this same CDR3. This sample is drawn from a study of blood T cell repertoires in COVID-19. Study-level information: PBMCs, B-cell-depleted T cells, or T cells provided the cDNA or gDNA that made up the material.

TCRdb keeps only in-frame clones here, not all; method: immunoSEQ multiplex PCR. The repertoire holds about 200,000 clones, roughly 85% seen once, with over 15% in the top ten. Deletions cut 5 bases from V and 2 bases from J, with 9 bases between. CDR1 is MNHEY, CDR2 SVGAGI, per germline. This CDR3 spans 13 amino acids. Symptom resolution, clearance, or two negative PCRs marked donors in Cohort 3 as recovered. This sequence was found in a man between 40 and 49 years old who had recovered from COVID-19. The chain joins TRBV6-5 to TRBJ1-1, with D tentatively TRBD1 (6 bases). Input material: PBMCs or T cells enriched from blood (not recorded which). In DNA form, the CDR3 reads TGTGCCAGCAGTCTACAGGGAAACACTGAAGCTTTCTTT. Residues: CASSLQGNTEAFF.